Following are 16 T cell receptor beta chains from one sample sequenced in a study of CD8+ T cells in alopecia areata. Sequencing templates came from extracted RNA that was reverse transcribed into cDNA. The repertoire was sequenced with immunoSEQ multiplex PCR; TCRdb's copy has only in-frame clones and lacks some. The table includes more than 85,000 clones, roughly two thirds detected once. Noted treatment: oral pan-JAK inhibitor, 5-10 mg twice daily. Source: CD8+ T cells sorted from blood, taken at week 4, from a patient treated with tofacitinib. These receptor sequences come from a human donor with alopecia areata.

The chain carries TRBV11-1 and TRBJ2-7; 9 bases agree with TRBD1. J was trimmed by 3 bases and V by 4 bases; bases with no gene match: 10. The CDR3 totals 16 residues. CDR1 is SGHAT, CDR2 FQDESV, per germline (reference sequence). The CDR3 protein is CASSSSGTGLSYEQYF. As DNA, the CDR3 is TGTGCCAGCAGCTCGTCCGGGACAGGGTTAAGCTACGAGCAGTACTTC. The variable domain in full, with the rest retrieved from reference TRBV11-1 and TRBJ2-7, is EAEVAQSPRYKITEKSQAVAFWCDPISGHATLYWYRQILGQGPELLVQFQDESVVDDSQLPKDRFSAERLKGVDSTLKIQPAELGDSAMYLCASSSSGTGLSYEQYFGPGTRLTVT.

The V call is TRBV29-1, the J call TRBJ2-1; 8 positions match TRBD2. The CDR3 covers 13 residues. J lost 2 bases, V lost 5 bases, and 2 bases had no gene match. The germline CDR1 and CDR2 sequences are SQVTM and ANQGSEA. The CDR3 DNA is TGCAGCGTTATGGGACTAGCCTACAATGAGCAGTTCTTC. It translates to CSVMGLAYNEQFF.

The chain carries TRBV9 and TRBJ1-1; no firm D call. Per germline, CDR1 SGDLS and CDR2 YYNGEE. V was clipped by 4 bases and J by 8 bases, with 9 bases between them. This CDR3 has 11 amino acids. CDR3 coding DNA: TGTGCCAGCAGCCGAGGGAGGGAAGCTTTCTTT. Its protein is CASSRGREAFF.

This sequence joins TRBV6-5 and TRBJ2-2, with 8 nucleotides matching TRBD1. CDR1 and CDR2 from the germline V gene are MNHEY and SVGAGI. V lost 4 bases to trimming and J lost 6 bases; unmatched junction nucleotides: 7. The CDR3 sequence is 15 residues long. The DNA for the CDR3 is TGTGCCAGCAGTTCCCCGTTGACAGGGGCCGGGGAGCTGTTTTTT. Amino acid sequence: CASSSPLTGAGELFF.

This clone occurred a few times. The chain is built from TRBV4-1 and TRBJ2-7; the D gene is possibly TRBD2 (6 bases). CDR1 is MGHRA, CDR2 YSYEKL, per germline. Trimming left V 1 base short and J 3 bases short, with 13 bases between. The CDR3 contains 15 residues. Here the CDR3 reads CASSQAWGEVYEQYF. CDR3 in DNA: TGCGCCAGCAGCCAAGCTTGGGGGGAAGTCTACGAGCAGTACTTC.

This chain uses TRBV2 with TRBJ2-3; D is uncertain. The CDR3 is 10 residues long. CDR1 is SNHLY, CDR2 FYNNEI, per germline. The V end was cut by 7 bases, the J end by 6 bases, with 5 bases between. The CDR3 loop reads CASKEDTQYF. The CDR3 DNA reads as TGTGCCAGCAAGGAGGATACGCAGTATTTT.

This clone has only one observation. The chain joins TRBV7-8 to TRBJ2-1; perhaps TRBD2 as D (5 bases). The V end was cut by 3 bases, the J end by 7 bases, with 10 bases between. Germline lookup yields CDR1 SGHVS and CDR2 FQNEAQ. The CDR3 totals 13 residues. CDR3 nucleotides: TGTGCCAGCAGCTTGACTACTTGGAATGAGCAGTTCTTC. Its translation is CASSLTTWNEQFF.

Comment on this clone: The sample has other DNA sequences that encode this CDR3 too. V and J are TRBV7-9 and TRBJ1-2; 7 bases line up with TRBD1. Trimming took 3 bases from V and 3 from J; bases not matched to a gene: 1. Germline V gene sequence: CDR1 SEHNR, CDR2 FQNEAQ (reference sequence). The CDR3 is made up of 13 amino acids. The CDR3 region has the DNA TGTGCCAGCAGCTTTGGGACAGACTATGGCTACACCTTC. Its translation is CASSFGTDYGYTF.

CDR3 bases: TGTGCCAGCAGCCCGGTCCAAATGAACACTGAAGCTTTCTTT. Translated, it gives CASSPVQMNTEAFF. This sequence joins TRBV14 and TRBJ1-1; no clear D gene. With 4 bases removed from V and 0 bases from J, the gap between germline ends came to 9 bases. CDR1 and CDR2 (germline): SGHDN, FVKESK. The CDR3 is 14 residues long.

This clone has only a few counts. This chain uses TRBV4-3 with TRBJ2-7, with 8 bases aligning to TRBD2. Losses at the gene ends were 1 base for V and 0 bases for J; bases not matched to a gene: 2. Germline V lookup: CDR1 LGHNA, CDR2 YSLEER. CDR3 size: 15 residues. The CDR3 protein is CASSQASGGSYEQYF. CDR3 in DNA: TGCGCCAGCAGCCAAGCAAGCGGGGGCTCCTACGAGCAGTACTTC.

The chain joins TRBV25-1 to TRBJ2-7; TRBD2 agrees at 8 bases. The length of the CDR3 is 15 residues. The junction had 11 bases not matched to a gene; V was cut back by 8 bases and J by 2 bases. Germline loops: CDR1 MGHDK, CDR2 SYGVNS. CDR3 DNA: TGTGCCAGCGGGCTGGGAGCGGGAGCCCCCTACGAGCAGTACTTC. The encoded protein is CASGLGAGAPYEQYF.

The CDR3 DNA is TGTGCCAGCAGCTCCATATCAGACGTTGGTGGCTACACCTTC. Translated, it gives CASSSISDVGGYTF. The J gene is TRBJ1-2, the V gene TRBV7-9; no firm D call. The CDR3 covers 14 residues. The V gene lost 4 bases and the J gene lost 7 bases, with 16 bases spanning the gap. The germline V gene encodes CDR1 SEHNR and CDR2 FQNEAQ (reference sequence).

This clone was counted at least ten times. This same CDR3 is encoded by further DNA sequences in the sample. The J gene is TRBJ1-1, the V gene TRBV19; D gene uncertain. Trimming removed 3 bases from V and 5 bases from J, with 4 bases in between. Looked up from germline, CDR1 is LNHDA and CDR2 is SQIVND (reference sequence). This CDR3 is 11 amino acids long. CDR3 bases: TGTGCCAGTAGTATCCTAACTGAAGCTTTCTTT. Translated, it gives CASSILTEAFF.

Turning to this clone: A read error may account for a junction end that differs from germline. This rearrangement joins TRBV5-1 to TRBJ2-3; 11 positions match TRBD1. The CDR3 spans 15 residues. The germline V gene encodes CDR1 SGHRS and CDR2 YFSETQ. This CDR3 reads CASSTGTGGADAQYF. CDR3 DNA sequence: TGCGCCAGCAGCACCGGGACAGGGGGTGCAGATGCGCAGTATTTT.

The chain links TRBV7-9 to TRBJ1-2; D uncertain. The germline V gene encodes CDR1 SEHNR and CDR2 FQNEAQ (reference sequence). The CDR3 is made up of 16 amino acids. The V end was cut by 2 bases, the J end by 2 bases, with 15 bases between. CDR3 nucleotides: TGTGCCAGCAGCTTAACCGTATGGGAAGACAACTATGGCTACACCTTC. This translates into CASSLTVWEDNYGYTF.

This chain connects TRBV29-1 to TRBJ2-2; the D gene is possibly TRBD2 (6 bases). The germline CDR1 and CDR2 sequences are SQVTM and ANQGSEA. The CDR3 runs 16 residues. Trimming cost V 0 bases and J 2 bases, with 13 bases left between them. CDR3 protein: CSVEDGDLQNTGELFF. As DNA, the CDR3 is TGCAGCGTTGAAGATGGGGACTTGCAAAACACCGGGGAGCTGTTTTTT.